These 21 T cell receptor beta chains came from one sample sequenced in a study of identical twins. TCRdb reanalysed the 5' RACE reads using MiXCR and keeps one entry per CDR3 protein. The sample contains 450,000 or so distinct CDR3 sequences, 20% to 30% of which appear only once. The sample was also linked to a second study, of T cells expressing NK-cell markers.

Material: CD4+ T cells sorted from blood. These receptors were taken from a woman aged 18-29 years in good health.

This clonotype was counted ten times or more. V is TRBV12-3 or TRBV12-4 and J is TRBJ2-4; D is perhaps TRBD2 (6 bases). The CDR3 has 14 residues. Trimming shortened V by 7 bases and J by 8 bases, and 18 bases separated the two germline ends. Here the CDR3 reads CASTPGGEWDIQYF. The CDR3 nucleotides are TGTGCCAGCACCCCCGGGGGTGAGTGGGACATTCAGTACTTC.

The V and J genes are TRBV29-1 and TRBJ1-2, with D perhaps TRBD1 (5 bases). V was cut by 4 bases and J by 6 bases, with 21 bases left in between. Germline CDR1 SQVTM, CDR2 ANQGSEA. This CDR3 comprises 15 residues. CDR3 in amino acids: CSVVGWQGVKNGYTF. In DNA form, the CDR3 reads TGCAGCGTTGTGGGGTGGCAGGGAGTCAAAAATGGCTACACCTTC.

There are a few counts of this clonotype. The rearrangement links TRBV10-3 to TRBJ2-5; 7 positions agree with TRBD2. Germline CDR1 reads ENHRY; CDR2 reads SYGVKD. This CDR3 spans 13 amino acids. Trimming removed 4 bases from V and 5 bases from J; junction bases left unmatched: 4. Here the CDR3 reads CAISGGSGETQYF. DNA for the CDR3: TGTGCCATCAGTGGCGGGAGCGGGGAGACCCAGTACTTC.

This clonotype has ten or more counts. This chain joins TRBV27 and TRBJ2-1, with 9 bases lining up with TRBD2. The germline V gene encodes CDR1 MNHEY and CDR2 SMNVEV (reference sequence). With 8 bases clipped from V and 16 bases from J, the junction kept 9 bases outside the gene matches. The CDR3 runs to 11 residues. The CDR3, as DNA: TGTGCCAGCCGTATAGCGGGGGTCGCATTCTTC. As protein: CASRIAGVAFF.

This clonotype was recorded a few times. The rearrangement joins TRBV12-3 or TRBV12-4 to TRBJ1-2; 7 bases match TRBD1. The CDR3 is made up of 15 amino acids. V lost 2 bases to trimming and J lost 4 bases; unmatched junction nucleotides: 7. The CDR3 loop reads CASSLRRGVFYGYTF. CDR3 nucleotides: TGTGCCAGCAGTTTACGCAGGGGGGTTTTCTATGGCTACACCTTC.

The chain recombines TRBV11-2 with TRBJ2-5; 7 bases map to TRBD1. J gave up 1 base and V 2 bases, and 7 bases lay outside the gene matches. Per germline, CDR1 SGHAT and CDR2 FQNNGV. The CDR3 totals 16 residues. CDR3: CASSLTGQASQETQYF. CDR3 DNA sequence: TGTGCCAGCAGCTTAACAGGACAGGCATCCCAAGAGACCCAGTACTTC.

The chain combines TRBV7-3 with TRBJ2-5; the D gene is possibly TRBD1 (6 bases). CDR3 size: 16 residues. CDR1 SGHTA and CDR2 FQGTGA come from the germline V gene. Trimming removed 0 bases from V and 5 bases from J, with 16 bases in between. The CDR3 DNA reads TGTGCCAGCAGCTTAACAGGGGACACGAGGGGTGAGACCCAGTACTTC. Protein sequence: CASSLTGDTRGETQYF.

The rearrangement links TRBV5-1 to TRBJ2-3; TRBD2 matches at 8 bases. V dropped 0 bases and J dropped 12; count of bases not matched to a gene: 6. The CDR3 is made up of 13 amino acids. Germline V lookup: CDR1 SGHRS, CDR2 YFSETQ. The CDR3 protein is CASSLDPGGVQYF. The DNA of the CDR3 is TGCGCCAGCAGCTTGGATCCGGGGGGGGTACAGTATTTT.

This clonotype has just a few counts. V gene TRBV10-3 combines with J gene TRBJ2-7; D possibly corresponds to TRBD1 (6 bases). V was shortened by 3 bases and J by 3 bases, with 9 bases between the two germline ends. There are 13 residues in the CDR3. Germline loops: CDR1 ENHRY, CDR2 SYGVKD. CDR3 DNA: TGTGCCATCAGTGACGACAGGCTCTACGAGCAGTACTTC. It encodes CAISDDRLYEQYF.

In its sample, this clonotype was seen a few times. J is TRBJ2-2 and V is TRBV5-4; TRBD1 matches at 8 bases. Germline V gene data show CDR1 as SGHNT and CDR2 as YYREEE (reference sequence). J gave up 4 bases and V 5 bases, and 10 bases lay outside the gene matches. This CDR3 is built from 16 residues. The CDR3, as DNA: TGTGCCAGCAGGACTGGACAGGGCCGCTTCACCGGGGAGCTGTTTTTT. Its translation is CASRTGQGRFTGELFF.

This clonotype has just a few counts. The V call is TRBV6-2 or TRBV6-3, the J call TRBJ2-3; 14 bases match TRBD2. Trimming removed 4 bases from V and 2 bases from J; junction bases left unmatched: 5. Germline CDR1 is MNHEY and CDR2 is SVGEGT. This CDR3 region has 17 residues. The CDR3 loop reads CASSSGTSGRFTDTQYF. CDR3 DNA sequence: TGTGCCAGCAGTTCCGGGACTAGCGGGAGATTCACAGATACGCAGTATTTT.

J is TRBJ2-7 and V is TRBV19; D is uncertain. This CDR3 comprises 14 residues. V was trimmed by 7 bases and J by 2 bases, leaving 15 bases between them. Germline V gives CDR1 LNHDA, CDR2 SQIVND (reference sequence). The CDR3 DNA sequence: TGTGCCAGTACCCCCCTGAGCAGAGCCTACGAGCAGTACTTC. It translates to CASTPLSRAYEQYF. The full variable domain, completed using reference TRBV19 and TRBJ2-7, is DGGITQSPKYLFRKEGQNVTLSCEQNLNHDAMYWYRQDPGQGLRLIYYSQIVNDFQKGDIAEGYSVSREKKESFPLTVTSAQKNPTAFYLCASTPLSRAYEQYFGPGTRLTVT.

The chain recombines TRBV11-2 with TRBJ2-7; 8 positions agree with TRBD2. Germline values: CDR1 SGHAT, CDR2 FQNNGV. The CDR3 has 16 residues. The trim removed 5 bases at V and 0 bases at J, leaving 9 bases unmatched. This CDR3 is CASSRRLAGSSYEQYF. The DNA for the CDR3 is TGTGCCAGCAGCCGGCGGCTAGCGGGTAGCTCCTACGAGCAGTACTTC.

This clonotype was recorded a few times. CDR3 in amino acids: CSARDTRHYTEAFF. DNA of the CDR3: TGCAGTGCTAGAGATACTCGACACTACACTGAAGCTTTCTTT. The rearrangement joins TRBV20-1 to TRBJ1-1, with D unclear. V shed 0 bases and J shed 3 bases, with 11 bases lying between them. CDR1 is DFQATT and CDR2 is SNEGSKA in the germline V gene (reference sequence). CDR3 length equals 14 residues.

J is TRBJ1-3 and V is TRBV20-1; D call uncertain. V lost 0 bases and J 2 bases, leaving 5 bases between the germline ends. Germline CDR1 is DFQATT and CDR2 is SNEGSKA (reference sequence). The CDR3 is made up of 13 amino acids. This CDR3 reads CSARDPPGNTIYF. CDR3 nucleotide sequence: TGCAGTGCTAGAGATCCCCCTGGAAACACCATATATTTT.

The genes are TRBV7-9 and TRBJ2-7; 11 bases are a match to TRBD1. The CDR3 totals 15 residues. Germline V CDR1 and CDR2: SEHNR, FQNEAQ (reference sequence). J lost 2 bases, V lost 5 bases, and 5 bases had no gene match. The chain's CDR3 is CASSKGTGGPYEQYF. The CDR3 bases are TGTGCCAGCAGCAAAGGGACAGGGGGTCCCTACGAGCAGTACTTC.

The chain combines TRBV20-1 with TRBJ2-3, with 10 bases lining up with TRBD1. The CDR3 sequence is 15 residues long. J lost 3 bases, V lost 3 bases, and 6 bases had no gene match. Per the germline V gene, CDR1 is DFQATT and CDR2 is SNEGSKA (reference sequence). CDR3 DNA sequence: TGCAGTGCTAGTTTGGGACAGGGGTGGACAGATACGCAGTATTTT. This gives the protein CSASLGQGWTDTQYF.

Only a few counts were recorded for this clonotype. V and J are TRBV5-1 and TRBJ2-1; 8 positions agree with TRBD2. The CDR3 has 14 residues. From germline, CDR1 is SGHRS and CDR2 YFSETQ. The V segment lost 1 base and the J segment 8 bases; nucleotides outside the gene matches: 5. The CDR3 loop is CASSLLRGGDEQFF. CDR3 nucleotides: TGCGCCAGCAGCTTGTTACGGGGGGGGGATGAGCAGTTCTTC.

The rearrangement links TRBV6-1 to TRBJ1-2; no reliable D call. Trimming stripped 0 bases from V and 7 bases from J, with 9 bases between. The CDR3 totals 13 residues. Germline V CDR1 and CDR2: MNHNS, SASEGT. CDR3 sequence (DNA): TGTGCCAGCAGTGAAGCGACCCGGGTTGGCTACACCTTC. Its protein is CASSEATRVGYTF.

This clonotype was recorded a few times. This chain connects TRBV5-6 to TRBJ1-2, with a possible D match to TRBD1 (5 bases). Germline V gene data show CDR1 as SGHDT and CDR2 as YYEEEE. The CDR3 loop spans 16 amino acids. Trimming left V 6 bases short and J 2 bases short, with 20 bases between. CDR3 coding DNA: TGTGCCAGCAACGTAGTCCGACAGAAAGTAAACTATGGCTACACCTTC. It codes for CASNVVRQKVNYGYTF.

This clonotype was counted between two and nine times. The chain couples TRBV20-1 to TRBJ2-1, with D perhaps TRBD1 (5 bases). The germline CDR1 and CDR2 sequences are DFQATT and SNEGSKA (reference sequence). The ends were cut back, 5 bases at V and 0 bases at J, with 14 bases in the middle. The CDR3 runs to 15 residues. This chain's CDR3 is CSAYPTGRSYNEQFF. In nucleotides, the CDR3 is TGCAGTGCTTACCCCACAGGACGCTCCTACAATGAGCAGTTCTTC.